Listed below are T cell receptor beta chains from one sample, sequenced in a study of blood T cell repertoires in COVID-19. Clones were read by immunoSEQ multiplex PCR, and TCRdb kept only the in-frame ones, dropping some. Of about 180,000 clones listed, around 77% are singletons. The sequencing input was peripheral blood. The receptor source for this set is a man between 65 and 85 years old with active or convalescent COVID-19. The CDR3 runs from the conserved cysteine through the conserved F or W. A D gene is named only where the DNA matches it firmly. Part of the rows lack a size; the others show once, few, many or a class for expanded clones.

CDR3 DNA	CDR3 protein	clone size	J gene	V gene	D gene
TGTGCCAGCTCACCAAACAGCGGGGGGGCCATAGATACGCAGTATTTT	CASSPNSGGAIDTQYF	NA	TRBJ2-3	TRBV18	TRBD2
TGTGCCAGCAGCGACGGACAGGGAGACACTGAAGCTTTCTTT	CASSDGQGDTEAFF	NA	TRBJ1-1	TRBV6-2/TRBV6-3	TRBD1
TGTGCCGGAGTGGGGAGCGGGGGAAACTACGAGCAGTACTTC	CAGVGSGGNYEQYF	NA	TRBJ2-7	TRBV3-1/TRBV3-2	TRBD2
TGTGCCAGCACGACCGGGACAGGGCCTTCACCCCTCCACTTT	CASTTGTGPSPLHF	NA	TRBJ1-6	TRBV5-5	TRBD1
TGTGCCAGCAGCCTCAGGCGACAGGGGACGTACGAGCAGTACTTC	CASSLRRQGTYEQYF	NA	TRBJ2-7	TRBV3-1/TRBV3-2	TRBD1
TGTGCTAGTGCCCTGGACAGGGGAATAGAGGCTTTCTTT	CASALDRGIEAFF	NA	TRBJ1-1	TRBV12-5	TRBD1
TGTGCCAGCAGCTTAGCAGCGGGAGGCTACGAGCAGTACTTC	CASSLAAGGYEQYF	NA	TRBJ2-7	TRBV7-9	TRBD2
TGTGCCAGCAGTTCCGGGACTAGCGGGAGGGATGAGCAGTTCTTC	CASSSGTSGRDEQFF	NA	TRBJ2-1	TRBV2	TRBD2
TGTGCCAGCAGCCAAGATCTGCCGGGTAGGGGCCAAGAGACCCAGTACTTC	CASSQDLPGRGQETQYF	NA	TRBJ2-5	TRBV3-1/TRBV3-2	NA
TGTGCCTGGAGTTTGTTGAATGGCGGCGCCCAAGCCGAGCAGTACTTC	CAWSLLNGGAQAEQYF	NA	TRBJ2-7	TRBV30	NA
TGTGCCAGCTCACCGGTGTTAAGAGGGGAAAAACTGTTTTTT	CASSPVLRGEKLFF	NA	TRBJ1-4	TRBV18	NA
TGTGCCAGCAGTGAAGGACAGGGGAGGGGCGATACGCAGTATTTT	CASSEGQGRGDTQYF	NA	TRBJ2-3	TRBV6-1	NA
TGTGCCAGCAAAATAACAGGGGAAGTTTATGGCTACACCTTC	CASKITGEVYGYTF	NA	TRBJ1-2	TRBV6-5	TRBD1
TGTGCCAGCGACGAGGGTAGCACAGATACGCAGTATTTT	CASDEGSTDTQYF	NA	TRBJ2-3	TRBV6-5	NA
TGTGCCAGCAGCTCCCTCCGAGACAGGGCTAACGAGCAGTACTTC	CASSSLRDRANEQYF	NA	TRBJ2-7	TRBV11-2	TRBD1
TGTGCCAGCAGCCCGAGATCCGGACAGATTAACTATGGCTACACCTTC	CASSPRSGQINYGYTF	NA	TRBJ1-2	TRBV5-4	NA
TGTGCCAGCAGTAGTTCCGGGTACAGCAATCAGCCCCAGCATTTT	CASSSSGYSNQPQHF	few	TRBJ1-5	TRBV2	NA
TGTGCCAGCAGTTTTTCCCCGGGCAGGGGGCCCAATCAGCCCCAGCATTTT	CASSFSPGRGPNQPQHF	NA	TRBJ1-5	TRBV28	TRBD1
TGTGCCAGCAGTGGAACAAATATAGATACGCAGTATTTT	CASSGTNIDTQYF	NA	TRBJ2-3	TRBV2	NA
TGTGCCAGCAGTACAGGGGCCGCAGACCAGCCCCAGCATTTT	CASSTGAADQPQHF	NA	TRBJ1-5	TRBV7-9	TRBD1
TGTGCCAGCAGCCGCAGACTAGCGGGGAGTCTGGAGCAGTTCTTC	CASSRRLAGSLEQFF	NA	TRBJ2-1	TRBV5-6	TRBD2
TGTGCCAGCAGCAGCAGGAGGGCAGGTGTGGCAGATACGCAGTATTTT	CASSSRRAGVADTQYF	NA	TRBJ2-3	TRBV3-1/TRBV3-2	NA
TGTGCCAGCAGCTTGCAGGGGGTTGTGGGTGAAGCTTTCTTT	CASSLQGVVGEAFF	NA	TRBJ1-1	TRBV5-4	TRBD1
TGTGCCAGCAGCAATAGGGAGTACAATGAGCAGTTCTTC	CASSNREYNEQFF	NA	TRBJ2-1	TRBV7-2	NA
TGTGCCAGCAGCGGAAGGACAGAAAACATTCAGTACTTC	CASSGRTENIQYF	NA	TRBJ2-4	TRBV7-8	NA
TGTGCCAGCTCAGCTACAGGGATGGACGAGACCCAGTACTTC	CASSATGMDETQYF	NA	TRBJ2-5	TRBV18	NA
TGTGCCAGTAGAGGACAGGGGTCTGGCAATCAGCCCCAGCATTTT	CASRGQGSGNQPQHF	NA	TRBJ1-5	TRBV19	TRBD1
TGTGCCAGCAGCTTCAGGGTCCCTGTCCATGAGCAGTTCTTC	CASSFRVPVHEQFF	NA	TRBJ2-1	TRBV13	NA
TGTGCCAGCTCACCGGACGGGACCTACAATGAGCAGTTCTTC	CASSPDGTYNEQFF	NA	TRBJ2-1	TRBV18	NA
TGTGCCAGCAGCTCTAGCCTACAGGGCAACACTGAAGCTTTCTTT	CASSSSLQGNTEAFF	NA	TRBJ1-1	TRBV5-4	NA
TGTGCCAGCAGTTACCAGGGGGCCTACACCTTC	CASSYQGAYTF	NA	TRBJ1-2	TRBV6-5	TRBD1
TGTGCCAGCGGACCCTTAGCGGGGGGGCCGGCAGATACGCAGTATTTT	CASGPLAGGPADTQYF	NA	TRBJ2-3	TRBV5-5	TRBD2
TGCGCCAGCAGCTTACCCCAAGCGGGAGATGAGCAGTTCTTC	CASSLPQAGDEQFF	NA	TRBJ2-1	TRBV5-1	TRBD2
TGTGCCAGCAGTCGACAGAGTTTGAACACTGAAGCTTTCTTT	CASSRQSLNTEAFF	NA	TRBJ1-1	TRBV27	NA
TGTGCCAGCAGCGTAGCTACCTTAGCGGGACCTAGCACCGGGGAGCTGTTTTTT	CASSVATLAGPSTGELFF	medium-sized	TRBJ2-2	TRBV9	TRBD2
TGTGCCAGCAGTGTACTTGCAACTAATGAAAAACTGTTTTTT	CASSVLATNEKLFF	NA	TRBJ1-4	TRBV5-6	NA
TGTGCCAGCAGTTATGGAGGGGCGGTTGGAAACACCATATATTTT	CASSYGGAVGNTIYF	NA	TRBJ1-3	TRBV6-5	NA